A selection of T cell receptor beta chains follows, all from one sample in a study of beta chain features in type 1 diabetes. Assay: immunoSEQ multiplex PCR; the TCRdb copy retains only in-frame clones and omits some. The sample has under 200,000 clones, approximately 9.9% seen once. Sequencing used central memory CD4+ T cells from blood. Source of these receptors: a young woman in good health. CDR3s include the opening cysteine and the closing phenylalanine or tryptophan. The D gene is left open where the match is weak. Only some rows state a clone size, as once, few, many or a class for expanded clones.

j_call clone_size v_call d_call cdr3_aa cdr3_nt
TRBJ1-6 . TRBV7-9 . CASSLESRNSPLHF TGTGCCAGCAGCTTAGAGAGCCGAAATTCACCCCTCCACTTT
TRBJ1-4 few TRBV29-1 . CSVEGGGTNEKLFF TGCAGCGTTGAAGGTGGGGGCACTAATGAAAAACTGTTTTTT
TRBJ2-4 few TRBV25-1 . CASSGVGAKNIQYF TGTGCCAGCAGTGGAGTCGGGGCCAAAAACATTCAGTACTTC
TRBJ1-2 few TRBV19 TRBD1 CASSTGQGSYGYTF TGTGCCAGTAGTACCGGACAGGGAAGCTATGGCTACACCTTC
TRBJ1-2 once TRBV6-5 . CASRDPIGQVYTF TGTGCCAGCCGGGATCCTATAGGCCAGGTCTACACCTTC
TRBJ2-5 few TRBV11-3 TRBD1 CASSTGVRETQYF TGTGCCAGCAGCACAGGGGTAAGGGAGACCCAGTACTTC
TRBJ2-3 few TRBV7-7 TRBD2 CASSSTSSGGTDTQYF TGTGCTAGCAGCTCCACCTCTAGCGGGGGGACAGATACGCAGTATTTT
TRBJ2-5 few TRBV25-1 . CASSAGEVASFQETQYF TGTGCCAGCAGTGCTGGGGAGGTAGCGAGCTTCCAAGAGACCCAGTACTTC
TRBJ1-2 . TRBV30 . CAWKKGTQTYGYTF TGTGCCTGGAAGAAAGGGACTCAGACCTATGGCTACACCTTC
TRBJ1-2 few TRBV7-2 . CASSLNGMAGDYGYTF TGTGCCAGCAGTCTGAATGGGATGGCGGGGGACTATGGCTACACCTTC
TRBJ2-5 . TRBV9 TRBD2 CASSPRLAGGQETQYF TGTGCCAGCAGCCCCCGACTAGCGGGGGGGCAAGAGACCCAGTACTTC
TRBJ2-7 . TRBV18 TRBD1 CASSQQGQDYEQYF TGTGCCAGCTCACAACAGGGACAGGACTACGAGCAGTACTTC
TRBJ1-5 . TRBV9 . CASHKASGNQPQHF TGTGCCAGCCATAAAGCTTCTGGCAATCAGCCCCAGCATTTT
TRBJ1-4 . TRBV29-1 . CSVQVTGESNEKLFF TGCAGCGTTCAGGTGACAGGAGAGTCCAATGAAAAACTGTTTTTT
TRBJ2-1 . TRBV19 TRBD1 CASSPQGAIDEQFF TGTGCCAGCTCTCCCCAGGGGGCCATCGATGAGCAGTTCTTC
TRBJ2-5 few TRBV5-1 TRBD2 CASSGGTSGGETQYF TGCGCCAGCAGCGGAGGGACTAGCGGGGGAGAGACCCAGTACTTC
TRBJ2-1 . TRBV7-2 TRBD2 CASSSPRGGRNEQFF TGTGCCAGCAGCTCTCCCCGGGGGGGCCGAAATGAGCAGTTCTTC
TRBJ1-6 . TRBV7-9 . CASSLMSSYNSPLHF TGTGCCAGCAGCTTAATGAGCTCCTATAATTCACCCCTCCACTTT
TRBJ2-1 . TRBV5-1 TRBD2 CASSPLSGSGNEQFF TGCGCCAGCAGCCCACTCAGCGGGAGTGGGAATGAGCAGTTCTTC
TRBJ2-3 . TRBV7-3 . CASSSLAGRGDTQYF TGTGCCAGCAGTTCCTTGGCGGGGAGGGGGGATACGCAGTATTTT
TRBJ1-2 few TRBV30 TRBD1 CAWTPGTAYGYTF TGTGCCTGGACCCCCGGGACAGCTTATGGCTACACCTTC
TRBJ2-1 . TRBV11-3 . CASSLAGQQSNEQFF TGTGCCAGCAGCTTAGCTGGACAGCAATCGAATGAGCAGTTCTTC
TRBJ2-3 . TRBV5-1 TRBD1 CASSVGDSTSTDTQYF TGCGCCAGCAGCGTAGGGGACAGCACTAGCACAGATACGCAGTATTTT
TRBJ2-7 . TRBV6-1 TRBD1 CASTRDRVYEQYF TGTGCCAGCACCCGGGACAGGGTCTACGAGCAGTACTTC
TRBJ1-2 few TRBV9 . CASSVETDYGYTF TGTGCCAGCAGCGTAGAAACAGACTATGGCTACACCTTC
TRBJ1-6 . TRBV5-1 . CASSLGREGSPLHF TGCGCCAGCAGCTTGGGGAGGGAAGGATCACCCCTCCACTTT
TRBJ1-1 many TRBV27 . CASSSPRGGDTEAFF TGTGCCAGCAGTTCCCCGAGGGGGGGGGACACTGAAGCTTTCTTT
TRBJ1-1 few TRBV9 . CASSVGPAGITEAFF TGTGCCAGCAGCGTAGGACCCGCGGGGATCACTGAAGCTTTCTTT
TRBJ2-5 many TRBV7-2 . CASSPNGGLETQYF TGTGCCAGCAGCCCAAACGGGGGGCTGGAGACCCAGTACTTC
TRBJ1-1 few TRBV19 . CASSTQYTEAFF TGTGCCAGTAGTACCCAGTACACTGAAGCTTTCTTT
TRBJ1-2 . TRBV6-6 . CASSPLEVTYGYTF TGTGCCAGCAGTCCCCTCGAGGTGACCTATGGCTACACCTTC
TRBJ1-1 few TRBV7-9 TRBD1 CASSSPPGQGQMNTEAFF TGTGCCAGCAGCTCCCCCCCGGGACAGGGCCAGATGAACACTGAAGCTTTCTTT
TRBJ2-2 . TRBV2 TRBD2 CASNPTSGSSGELFF TGTGCCAGCAATCCGACTAGCGGGAGTTCCGGGGAGCTGTTTTTT
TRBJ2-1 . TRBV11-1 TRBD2 CASSLGLAGREQFF TGTGCCAGCAGCTTGGGACTAGCGGGAAGGGAGCAGTTCTTC
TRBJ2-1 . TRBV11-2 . CASSPNRDEQFF TGTGCCAGCAGCCCTAACCGGGATGAGCAGTTCTTC
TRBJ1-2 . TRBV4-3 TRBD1 CASSQDVGTGNYGYTF TGCGCCAGCAGCCAAGATGTCGGGACAGGGAACTATGGCTACACCTTC
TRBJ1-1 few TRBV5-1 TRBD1 CASSSGQENTEAFF TGCGCCAGCAGCTCGGGACAGGAGAACACTGAAGCTTTCTTT
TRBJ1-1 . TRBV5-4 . CASSFYSGGFEAFF TGTGCCAGCAGCTTCTACTCGGGGGGATTCGAGGCTTTCTTT
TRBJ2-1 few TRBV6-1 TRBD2 CASSEESGRARNEQFF TGTGCCAGCAGTGAAGAGAGCGGGAGGGCCAGGAATGAGCAGTTCTTC
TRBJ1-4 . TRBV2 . CASSKGVNEKLFF TGTGCCAGCAGCAAGGGAGTAAATGAAAAACTGTTTTTT
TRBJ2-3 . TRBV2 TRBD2 CASRFTSGGSTDTQYF TGTGCCAGCAGATTCACTAGCGGGGGTAGCACAGATACGCAGTATTTT
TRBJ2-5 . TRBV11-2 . CASSLGGWGRETQYF TGTGCCAGCAGCTTGGGGGGTTGGGGACGGGAGACCCAGTACTTC
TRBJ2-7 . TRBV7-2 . CASRVGAGNEQYF TGTGCCAGCAGGGTGGGAGCGGGCAACGAGCAGTACTTC
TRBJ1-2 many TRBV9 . CASSVDPEGYGYTF TGTGCCAGCAGCGTAGATCCCGAGGGCTATGGCTACACCTTC
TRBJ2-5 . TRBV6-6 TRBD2 CASSPGLALVKTQYF TGTGCCAGCAGCCCGGGACTAGCGTTAGTAAAGACCCAGTACTTC
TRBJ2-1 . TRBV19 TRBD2 CASRTSGYITDNEQFF TGTGCCAGTAGGACTAGCGGATACATCACGGACAATGAGCAGTTCTTC
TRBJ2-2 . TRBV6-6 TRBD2 CASRDAGGNTGELFF TGTGCCAGCAGGGATGCGGGAGGGAACACCGGGGAGCTGTTTTTT
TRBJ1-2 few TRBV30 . CAWSLAGMANYGYTF TGTGCCTGGAGTCTCGCAGGCATGGCTAACTATGGCTACACCTTC